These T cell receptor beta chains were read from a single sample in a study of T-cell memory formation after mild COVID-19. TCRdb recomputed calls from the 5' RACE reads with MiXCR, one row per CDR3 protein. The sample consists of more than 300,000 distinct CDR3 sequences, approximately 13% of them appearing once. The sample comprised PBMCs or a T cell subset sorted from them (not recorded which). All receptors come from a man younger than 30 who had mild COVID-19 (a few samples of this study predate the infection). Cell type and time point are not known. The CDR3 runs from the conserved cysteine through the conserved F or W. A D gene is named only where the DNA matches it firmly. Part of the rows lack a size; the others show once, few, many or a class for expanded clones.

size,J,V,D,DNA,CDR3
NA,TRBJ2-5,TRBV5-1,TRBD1,TGCGCCAGCAGCCGCTGGACAGGAGAAGAGACCCAGTACTTC,CASSRWTGEETQYF
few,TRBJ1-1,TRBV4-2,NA,TGTGCCAGCAGCCAAGGGGGCCGGTTCACTGAAGCTTTCTTT,CASSQGGRFTEAFF
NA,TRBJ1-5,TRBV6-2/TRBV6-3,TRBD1,TGTGCCAGCACTAACAGGGGGTATAGCAATCAGCCCCAGCATTTT,CASTNRGYSNQPQHF
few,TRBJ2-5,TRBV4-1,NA,TGCGCCAGCAGCCAAGACAGCCCGGACGGTGAGACCCAGTACTTC,CASSQDSPDGETQYF
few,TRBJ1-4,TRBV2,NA,TGTGCCAGCAGGGCGGCCCGAGAACTGTTTTTT,CASRAARELFF
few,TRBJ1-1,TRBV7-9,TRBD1,TGTGCCAGCAGCTGGACAGGGAGAGCTGAAGCTTTCTTT,CASSWTGRAEAFF
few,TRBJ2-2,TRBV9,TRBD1,TGTGCCAGCAGCGCCCGCTACCGTACAGGGGCGGCCGGGGAGCTGTTTTTT,CASSARYRTGAAGELFF
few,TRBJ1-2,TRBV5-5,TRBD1,TGTGCCAGCAGTTCTCCGGACAGGGGGCTTGGCTATGGCTACACCTTC,CASSSPDRGLGYGYTF
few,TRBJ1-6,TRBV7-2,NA,TGTGCCAGCAGTTGGGGGTCAGGAGAAAATTCACCCCTCCACTTT,CASSWGSGENSPLHF
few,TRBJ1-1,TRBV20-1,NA,TGCAGTGCTAGAGATTTCCGAGCGCACACTGAAGCTTTCTTT,CSARDFRAHTEAFF
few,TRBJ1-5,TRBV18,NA,TGTGCCAGCTCACAGGCGGATTTTGGCAATCAGCCCCAGCATTTT,CASSQADFGNQPQHF
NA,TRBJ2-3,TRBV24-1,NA,TGTGCCACCAGTGACACGGGTCGAGATACGCAGTATTTT,CATSDTGRDTQYF
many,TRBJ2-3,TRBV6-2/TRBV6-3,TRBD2,TGTGCCAGCAGTTACAATGCGGGGGGGCCAGATACGCAGTATTTT,CASSYNAGGPDTQYF
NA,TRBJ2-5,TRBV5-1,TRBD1,TGCGCCAGCAGTTCGCCCCGGACAGGACAAGAGACCCAGTACTTC,CASSSPRTGQETQYF
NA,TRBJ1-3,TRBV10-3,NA,TGTGCCATCAGACAGGGATCAGACACCATATATTTT,CAIRQGSDTIYF
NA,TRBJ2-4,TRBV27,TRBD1,TGTGCCAGCAGGGGGGAGGATTCGACAGGGGGCATTCAGTACTTC,CASRGEDSTGGIQYF
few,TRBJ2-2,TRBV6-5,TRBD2,TGTGCCAGCAGCTTCCGAGCGGGGAGTAACACCGGGGAGCTGTTTTTT,CASSFRAGSNTGELFF
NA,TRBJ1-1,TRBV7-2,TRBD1,TGTGCCAGCAGCAAGAGGGACAGCCTTGAAGCTTTCTTT,CASSKRDSLEAFF
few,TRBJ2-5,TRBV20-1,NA,TGCAGTGCTAGGGGATCCCTGGAGACCCAGTACTTC,CSARGSLETQYF
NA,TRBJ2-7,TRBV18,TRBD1,TGTGCCAGCTCACCTTGGGACAGTCCCTACGAGCAGTACTTC,CASSPWDSPYEQYF
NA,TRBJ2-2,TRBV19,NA,TGTGCCAGTGCATCAAGCGGAGCCGGGGAGCTGTTTTTT,CASASSGAGELFF
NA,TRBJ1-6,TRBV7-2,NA,TGTGCCAGCAGCTTAAAAAATTGGGATTCACCCCTCCACTTT,CASSLKNWDSPLHF
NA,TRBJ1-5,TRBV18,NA,TGTGCCAGCTCACCACGTGGAGGGGTGAGGCCCCAGCATTTT,CASSPRGGVRPQHF
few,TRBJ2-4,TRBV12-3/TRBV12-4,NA,TGTGCCAGCAGTCTCAGGGTGAACATTCAGTACTTC,CASSLRVNIQYF
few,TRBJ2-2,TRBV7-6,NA,TGTGCCAGCAGCTCCGGGGTCCACCTCCTAACCGGGGAGCTGTTTTTT,CASSSGVHLLTGELFF
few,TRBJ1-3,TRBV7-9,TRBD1,TGTGCCAGCAGCTTGCGGGACAGGGAATACGGAAACACCATATATTTT,CASSLRDREYGNTIYF
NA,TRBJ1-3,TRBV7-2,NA,TGTGCCAGCAGCTTAGCAGGGGGACTCTCTGGAAACACCATATATTTT,CASSLAGGLSGNTIYF
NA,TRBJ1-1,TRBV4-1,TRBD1,TGCGCCAGCAGCCATAGACAGGGGGCTAGGACTGAAGCTTTCTTT,CASSHRQGARTEAFF
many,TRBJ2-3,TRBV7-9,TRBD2,TGTGCCAGCAGCTTATCTAGCGGACCAAGCACAGATACGCAGTATTTT,CASSLSSGPSTDTQYF
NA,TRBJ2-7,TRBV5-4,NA,TGTGCCAGCAGCTTGGCCGGGACGGATTCCTACGAGCAGTACTTC,CASSLAGTDSYEQYF
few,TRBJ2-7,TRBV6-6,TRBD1,TGTGCCAGCAGTGGGACAGTCTACGAGCAGTACTTC,CASSGTVYEQYF
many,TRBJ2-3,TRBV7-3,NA,TGTGCCAGCAGCTTAACGTTTGAAGATACGCAGTATTTT,CASSLTFEDTQYF
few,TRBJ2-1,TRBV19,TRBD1,TGTGCCAGTAGTAGAGACAGGGAAGGTTCCTACAATGAGCAGTTCTTC,CASSRDREGSYNEQFF
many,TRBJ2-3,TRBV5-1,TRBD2,TGCGCCAGCAGCTTGGCCCTGGCTAGCGGTAGCACAGATACGCAGTATTTT,CASSLALASGSTDTQYF
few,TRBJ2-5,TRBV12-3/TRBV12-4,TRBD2,TGTGCCAGCAGTTTCTTAGGGCGGGGGGTCCAAGAGACCCAGTACTTC,CASSFLGRGVQETQYF
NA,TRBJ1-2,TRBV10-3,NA,TGTGCCATCAATCCCACCACAGAGAACTATGGCTACACCTTC,CAINPTTENYGYTF
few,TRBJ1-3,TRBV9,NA,TGTGCCAGCAGCGTGTCTTCGGTTGGGCAGACTGGAAACACCATATATTTT,CASSVSSVGQTGNTIYF